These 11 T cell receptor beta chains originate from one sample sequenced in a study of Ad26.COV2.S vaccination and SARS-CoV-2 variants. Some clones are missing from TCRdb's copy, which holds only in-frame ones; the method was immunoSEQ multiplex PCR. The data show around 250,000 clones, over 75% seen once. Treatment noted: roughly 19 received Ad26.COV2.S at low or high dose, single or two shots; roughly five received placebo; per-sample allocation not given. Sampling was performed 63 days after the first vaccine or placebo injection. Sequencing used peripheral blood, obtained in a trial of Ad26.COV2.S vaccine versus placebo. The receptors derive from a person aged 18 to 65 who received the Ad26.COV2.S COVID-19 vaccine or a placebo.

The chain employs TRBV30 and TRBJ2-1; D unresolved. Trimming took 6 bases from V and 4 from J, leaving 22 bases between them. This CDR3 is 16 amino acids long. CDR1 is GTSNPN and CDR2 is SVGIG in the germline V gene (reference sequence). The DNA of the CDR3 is TGTGCCTGTTCGTTAACCGTAGCCACCCGATACAATGAGCAGTTCTTC. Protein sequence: CACSLTVATRYNEQFF.

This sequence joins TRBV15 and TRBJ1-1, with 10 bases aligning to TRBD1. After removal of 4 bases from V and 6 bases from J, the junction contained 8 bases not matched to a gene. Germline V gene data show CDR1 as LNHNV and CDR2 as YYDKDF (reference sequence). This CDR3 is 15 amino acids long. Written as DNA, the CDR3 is TGTGCCACCAGCACTCGCCGACAGGGGGCCGCTGAAGCTTTCTTT. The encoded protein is CATSTRRQGAAEAFF.

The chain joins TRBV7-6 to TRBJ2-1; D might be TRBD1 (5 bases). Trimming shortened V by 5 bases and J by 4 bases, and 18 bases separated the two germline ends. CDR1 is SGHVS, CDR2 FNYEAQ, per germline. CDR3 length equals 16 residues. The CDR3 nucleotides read TGTGCCAGCAGCAACCGCGTAGGGGCCCCTTACAATGAGCAGTTCTTC. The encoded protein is CASSNRVGAPYNEQFF.

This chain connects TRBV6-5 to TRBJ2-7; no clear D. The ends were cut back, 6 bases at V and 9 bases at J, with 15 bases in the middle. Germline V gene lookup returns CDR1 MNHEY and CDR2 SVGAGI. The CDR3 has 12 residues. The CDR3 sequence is CASRESGQRQYF. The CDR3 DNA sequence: TGTGCCAGCAGGGAGTCCGGGCAGCGGCAGTACTTC.

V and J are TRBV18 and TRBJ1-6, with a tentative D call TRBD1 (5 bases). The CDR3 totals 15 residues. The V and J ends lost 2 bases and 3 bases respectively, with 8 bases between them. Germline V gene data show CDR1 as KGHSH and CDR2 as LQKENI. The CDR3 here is CASSPIDSYNSPLHF. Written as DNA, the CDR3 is TGTGCCAGCTCACCAATTGACAGCTATAATTCACCCCTCCACTTT.

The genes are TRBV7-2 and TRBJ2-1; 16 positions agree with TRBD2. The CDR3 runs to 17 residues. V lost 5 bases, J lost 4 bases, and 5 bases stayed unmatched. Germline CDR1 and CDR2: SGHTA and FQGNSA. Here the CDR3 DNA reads TGTGCCAGCAGCCAGGGACTAGCGGGGGGGAGGTACAATGAGCAGTTCTTC. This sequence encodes CASSQGLAGGRYNEQFF.

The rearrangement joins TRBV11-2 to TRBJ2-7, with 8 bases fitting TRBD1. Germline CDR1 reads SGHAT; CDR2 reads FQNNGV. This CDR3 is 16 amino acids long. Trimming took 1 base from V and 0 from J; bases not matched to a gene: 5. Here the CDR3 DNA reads TGTGCCAGCAGCTTAGGGTCAGGGGGCCGCTCCTACGAGCAGTACTTC. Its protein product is CASSLGSGGRSYEQYF.

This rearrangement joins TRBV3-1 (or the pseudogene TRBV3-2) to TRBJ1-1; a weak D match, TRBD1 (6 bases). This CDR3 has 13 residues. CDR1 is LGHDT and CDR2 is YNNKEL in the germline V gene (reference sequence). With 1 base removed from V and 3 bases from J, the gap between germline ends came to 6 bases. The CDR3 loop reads CASSQGTDTEAFF. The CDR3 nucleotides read TGTGCCAGCAGCCAAGGGACAGACACTGAAGCTTTCTTT.

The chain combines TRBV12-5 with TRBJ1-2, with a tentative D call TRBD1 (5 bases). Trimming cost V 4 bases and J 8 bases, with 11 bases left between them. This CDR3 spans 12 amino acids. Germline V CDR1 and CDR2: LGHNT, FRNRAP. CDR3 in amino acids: CASGSPREGYTF. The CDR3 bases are TGTGCTAGTGGTTCCCCCAGGGAGGGCTACACCTTC. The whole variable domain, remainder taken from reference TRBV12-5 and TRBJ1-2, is DARVTQTPRHKVTEMGQEVTMRCQPILGHNTVFWYRQTMMQGLELLAYFRNRAPLDDSGMPKDRFSAEMPDATLATLKIQPSEPRDSAVYFCASGSPREGYTFGSGTRLTVV.

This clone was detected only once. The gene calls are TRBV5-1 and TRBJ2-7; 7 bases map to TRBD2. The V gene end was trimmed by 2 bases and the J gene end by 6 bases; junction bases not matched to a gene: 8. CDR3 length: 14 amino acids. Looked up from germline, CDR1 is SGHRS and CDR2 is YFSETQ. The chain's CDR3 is CASSFGRERGEQYF. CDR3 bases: TGCGCCAGCAGCTTTGGGCGGGAGAGGGGCGAGCAGTACTTC.

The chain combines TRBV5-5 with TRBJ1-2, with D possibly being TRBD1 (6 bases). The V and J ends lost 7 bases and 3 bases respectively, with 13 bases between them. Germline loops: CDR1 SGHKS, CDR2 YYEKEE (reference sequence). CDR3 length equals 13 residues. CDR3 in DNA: TGTGCCAGCTTGACAGGTACCGACTATGGCTACACCTTC. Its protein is CASLTGTDYGYTF.